Listed here are 14 T cell receptor beta chains from one sample, sequenced in a study of blood T cell repertoires in COVID-19. Data came from immunoSEQ multiplex PCR; TCRdb stores just in-frame clones and leaves some out. Of about 73,000 clones in the sample, 82% were seen once. Sequenced: peripheral blood. The receptor set was obtained from a woman aged 55-69 years with acute or convalescent COVID-19.

This clone was seen once. The chain carries TRBV5-1 and TRBJ1-5, with D hard to call. Trimming stripped 4 bases from V and 6 bases from J, with 11 bases between. Germline loops: CDR1 SGHRS, CDR2 YFSETQ. The CDR3 totals 13 residues. CDR3 in amino acids: CASSPLPSQPQHF. DNA of the CDR3: TGCGCCAGCAGCCCACTCCCGAGTCAGCCCCAGCATTTT. The full variable domain, in which reference TRBV5-1 and TRBJ1-5 provide the parts outside the CDR3, is KAGVTQTPRYLIKTRGQQVTLSCSPISGHRSVSWYQQTPGQGLQFLFEYFSETQRNKGNFPGRFSGRQFSNSRSEMNVSTLELGDSALYLCASSPLPSQPQHFGDGTRLSIL.

J is TRBJ2-1 and V is TRBV11-2; tentative D call: TRBD2 (6 bases). V was cut by 5 bases and J by 0 bases, with 11 bases left in between. The CDR3 has 15 residues. Germline values: CDR1 SGHAT, CDR2 FQNNGV. The DNA of the CDR3 is TGTGCCAGCAGCCGGGAGCACCTCTCCTACAATGAGCAGTTCTTC. Its protein product is CASSREHLSYNEQFF.

This clone was detected once. The chain employs TRBV19 and TRBJ1-1; 8 nucleotides align to TRBD1. The CDR3 extends over 16 amino acids. Looked up from germline, CDR1 is LNHDA and CDR2 is SQIVND (reference sequence). Trimming removed 3 bases from V and 6 bases from J; junction bases left unmatched: 12. The CDR3 loop reads CASSIWGGQGASEAFF. DNA for the CDR3: TGTGCCAGTAGTATTTGGGGAGGGCAGGGGGCATCTGAAGCTTTCTTT.

This clone was observed a handful of times. The chain employs TRBV4-1 and TRBJ1-2; no reliable D call. Trimming took off 0 bases at V and 7 bases at J, with 15 bases between the two ends. The germline V gene has CDR1 MGHRA and CDR2 YSYEKL. The CDR3 is 15 residues long. The CDR3, as DNA: TGCGCCAGCAGCCAAGAGGAAGGGATCCGGGGTGGCTACACCTTC. This sequence encodes CASSQEEGIRGGYTF.

The count of this clone is one. This sequence joins TRBV6-4 and TRBJ1-1; D is unclear. CDR3 length: 13 amino acids. The V gene's germline CDR1 is MRHNA and CDR2 SNTAGT. Trimming pared 3 bases from V and 3 bases from J, leaving 8 bases between. CDR3: CASSEAVDTEAFF. The CDR3 nucleotides are TGTGCCAGCAGTGAGGCTGTGGACACTGAAGCTTTCTTT.

The chain recombines TRBV15 with TRBJ1-5, with 8 nucleotides matching TRBD1. The CDR3 totals 16 residues. The V and J ends lost 3 bases and 7 bases, in that order; junction bases with no gene match: 11. Germline loops: CDR1 LNHNV, CDR2 YYDKDF (reference sequence). CDR3 bases: TGTGCCACCAGCAGGGCAGGACAGGGATCGGGACAGCCCCAGCATTTT. It yields the protein CATSRAGQGSGQPQHF.

The chain has TRBV5-1 and TRBJ1-1; D possibly corresponds to TRBD1 (5 bases). Germline assignment: CDR1 SGHRS and CDR2 YFSETQ. The CDR3 sequence is 14 residues long. V dropped 2 bases and J dropped 8 bases, with 16 bases sitting between them. The CDR3 loop is CASSFGSSGIEAFF. The DNA of the CDR3 is TGCGCCAGCAGCTTTGGAAGCTCAGGGATCGAAGCTTTCTTT.

The chain has TRBV7-2 and TRBJ1-2; 9 nucleotides agree with TRBD1. The CDR3 is 15 amino acids. The J segment lost 8 bases and the V segment lost 0 bases, leaving 7 bases of the junction unmatched. Germline V lookup: CDR1 SGHTA, CDR2 FQGNSA. The CDR3 nucleotides are TGTGCCAGCAGCTTAGCAAGGGGACAGGGTTCGGGCTACACCTTC. Translation gives CASSLARGQGSGYTF.

CDR3 sequence (DNA): TGCGCCAGCAGCCGCAAGATTACGGGACTAGCGGGCAGTGGAAATGAGCAGTTCTTC. Protein sequence: CASSRKITGLAGSGNEQFF. The chain is built from TRBV4-1 and TRBJ2-1; 12 nucleotides agree with TRBD2. V lost 4 bases to trimming and J lost 7 bases; unmatched junction nucleotides: 17. Germline lookup yields CDR1 MGHRA and CDR2 YSYEKL. The length of the CDR3 is 19 residues.

Comments on this clone: One end of the junction is discordant with germline, which a read error may explain. The chain joins TRBV4-1 to TRBJ1-3, with 10 nucleotides matching TRBD1. From germline, CDR1 is MGHRA and CDR2 YSYEKL. The CDR3 sequence is 17 residues long. CDR3 region: CASSQSPGTGAGDTIYF. The CDR3 DNA reads as TGCGCCAGCAGCCAAAGTCCCGGGACAGGGGCTGGAGACACCATATATTTT.

This chain joins TRBV6-6 and TRBJ1-1, with D perhaps matching TRBD1 (5 bases). V was shortened by 5 bases and J by 5 bases, with 18 bases between the two germline ends. The CDR3 has 15 amino acids. Germline CDR1 is MNHNY and CDR2 is SVGAGI (reference sequence). In nucleotides, the CDR3 is TGTGCCAGCAGTCGGCCTGGGGGGATGAGAACTGAAGCTTTCTTT. It yields the protein CASSRPGGMRTEAFF.

The gene calls are TRBV11-2 and TRBJ1-2; 7 bases match TRBD1. V shed 5 bases and J 2 bases; nucleotides not matched to a gene: 8. CDR3 size: 15 residues. CDR1 and CDR2 (germline): SGHAT, FQNNGV. The CDR3 bases are TGTGCCAGCAGCCGTTTTGGGACAGCGAACTATGGCTACACCTTC. The encoded protein is CASSRFGTANYGYTF.

This clone came up a few times. The chain recombines TRBV11-2 with TRBJ1-2; perhaps TRBD1 as D (5 bases). CDR3 size: 14 residues. Germline-derived CDR1 and CDR2 are SGHAT and FQNNGV. Trimming took off 1 base at V and 5 bases at J, with 11 bases between the two ends. CDR3 amino acids: CASSLARALYGYTF. In nucleotides, the CDR3 is TGTGCCAGCAGCTTAGCCAGGGCCCTATATGGCTACACCTTC.

This clone was detected a few times. The chain joins TRBV27 to TRBJ2-2, with unresolved D. The CDR3 is 16 amino acids. In germline, CDR1 is MNHEY, CDR2 SMNVEV (reference sequence). The germline V and J ends were trimmed by 6 bases and 0 bases, with 14 bases remaining between them. CDR3 nucleotides: TGTGCCAGCAGCCGTCTAGTGAGAACGAACACCGGGGAGCTGTTTTTT. This translates into CASSRLVRTNTGELFF.